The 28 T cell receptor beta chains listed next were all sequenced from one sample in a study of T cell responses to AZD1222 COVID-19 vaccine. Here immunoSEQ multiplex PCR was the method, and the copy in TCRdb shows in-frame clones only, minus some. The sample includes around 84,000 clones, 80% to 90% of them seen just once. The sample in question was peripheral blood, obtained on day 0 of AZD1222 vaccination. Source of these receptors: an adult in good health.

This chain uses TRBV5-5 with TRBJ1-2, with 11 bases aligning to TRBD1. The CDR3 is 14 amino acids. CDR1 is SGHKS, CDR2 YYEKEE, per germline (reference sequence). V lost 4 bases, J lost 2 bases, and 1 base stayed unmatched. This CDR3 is CASSRDRGNYGYTF. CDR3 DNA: TGTGCCAGCAGCCGGGACAGGGGGAACTATGGCTACACCTTC. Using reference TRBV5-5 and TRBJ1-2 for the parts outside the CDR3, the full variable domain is DAGVTQSPTHLIKTRGQQVTLRCSPISGHKSVSWYQQVLGQGPQFIFQYYEKEERGRGNFPDRFSARQFPNYSSELNVNALLLGDSALYLCASSRDRGNYGYTFGSGTRLTVV.

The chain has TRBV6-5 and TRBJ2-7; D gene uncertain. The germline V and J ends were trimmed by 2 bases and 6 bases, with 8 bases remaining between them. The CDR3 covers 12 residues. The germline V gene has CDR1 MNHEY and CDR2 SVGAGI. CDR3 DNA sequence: TGTGCCAGCAGTTACAGCTGGGGCGAGCAGTACTTC. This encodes CASSYSWGEQYF.

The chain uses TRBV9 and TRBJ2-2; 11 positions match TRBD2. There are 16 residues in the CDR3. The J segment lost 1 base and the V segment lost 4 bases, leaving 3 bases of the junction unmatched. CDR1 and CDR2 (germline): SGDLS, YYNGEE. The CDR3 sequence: CASSLTSGMNTGELFF. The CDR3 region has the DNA TGTGCCAGCAGCTTGACTAGCGGGATGAACACCGGGGAGCTGTTTTTT.

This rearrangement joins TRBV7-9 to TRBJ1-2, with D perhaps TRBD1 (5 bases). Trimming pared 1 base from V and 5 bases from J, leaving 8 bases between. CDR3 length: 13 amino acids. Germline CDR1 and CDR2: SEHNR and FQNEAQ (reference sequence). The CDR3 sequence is CASSLGQTYGYTF. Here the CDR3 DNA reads TGTGCCAGCAGCTTAGGACAGACTTATGGCTACACCTTC.

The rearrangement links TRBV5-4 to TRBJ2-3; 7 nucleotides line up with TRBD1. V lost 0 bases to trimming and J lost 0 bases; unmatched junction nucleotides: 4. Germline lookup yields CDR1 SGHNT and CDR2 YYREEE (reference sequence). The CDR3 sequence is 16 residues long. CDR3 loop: CASSLAVGQSTDTQYF. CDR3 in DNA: TGTGCCAGCAGCTTGGCCGTGGGACAGAGCACAGATACGCAGTATTTT.

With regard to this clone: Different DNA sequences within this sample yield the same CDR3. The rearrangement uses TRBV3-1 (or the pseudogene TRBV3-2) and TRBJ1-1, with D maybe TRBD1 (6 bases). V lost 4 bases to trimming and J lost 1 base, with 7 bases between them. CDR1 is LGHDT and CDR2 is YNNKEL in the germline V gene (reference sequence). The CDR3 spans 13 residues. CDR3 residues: CASSPGQNTEAFF. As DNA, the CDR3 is TGTGCCAGCAGCCCGGGACAGAACACTGAAGCTTTCTTT.

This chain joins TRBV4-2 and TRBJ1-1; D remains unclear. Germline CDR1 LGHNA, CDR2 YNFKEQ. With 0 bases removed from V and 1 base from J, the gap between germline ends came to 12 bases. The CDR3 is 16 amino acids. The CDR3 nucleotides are TGTGCCAGCAGCCAAGATTGGGTGGAGGGGAACACTGAAGCTTTCTTT. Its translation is CASSQDWVEGNTEAFF.

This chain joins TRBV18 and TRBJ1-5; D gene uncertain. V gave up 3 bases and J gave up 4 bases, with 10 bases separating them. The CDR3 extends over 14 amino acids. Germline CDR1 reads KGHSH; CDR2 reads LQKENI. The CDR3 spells CASSPNPQNQPQHF. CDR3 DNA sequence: TGTGCCAGCTCACCCAACCCACAGAATCAGCCCCAGCATTTT.

The CDR3 reads CASSLTVNTGELFF. CDR3 nucleotides: TGTGCCAGCAGTTTAACTGTAAACACCGGGGAGCTGTTTTTT. This chain joins TRBV28 and TRBJ2-2; D unresolved. The CDR3 has 14 residues. Germline V lookup: CDR1 MDHEN, CDR2 SYDVKM. The V gene lost 2 bases and the J gene lost 2 bases, with 6 bases spanning the gap.

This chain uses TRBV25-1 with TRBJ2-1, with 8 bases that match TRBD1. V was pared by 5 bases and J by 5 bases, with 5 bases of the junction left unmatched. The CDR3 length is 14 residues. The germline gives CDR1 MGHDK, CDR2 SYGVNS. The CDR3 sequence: CASSPGQGNNEQFF. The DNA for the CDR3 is TGTGCCAGCAGTCCTGGACAGGGCAACAATGAGCAGTTCTTC.

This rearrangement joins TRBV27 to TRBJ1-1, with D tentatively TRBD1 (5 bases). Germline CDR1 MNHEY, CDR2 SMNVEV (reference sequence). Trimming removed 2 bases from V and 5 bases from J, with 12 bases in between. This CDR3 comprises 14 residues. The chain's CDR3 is CASSLMGVGTEAFF. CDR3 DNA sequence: TGTGCCAGCAGTTTAATGGGGGTAGGAACTGAAGCTTTCTTT.

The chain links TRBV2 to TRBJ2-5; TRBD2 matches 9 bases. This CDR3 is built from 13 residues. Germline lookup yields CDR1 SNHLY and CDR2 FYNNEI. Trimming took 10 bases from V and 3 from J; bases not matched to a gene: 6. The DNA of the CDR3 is TGTGCCACTGGACGCGGGGGGGAAGAGACCCAGTACTTC. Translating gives CATGRGGEETQYF.

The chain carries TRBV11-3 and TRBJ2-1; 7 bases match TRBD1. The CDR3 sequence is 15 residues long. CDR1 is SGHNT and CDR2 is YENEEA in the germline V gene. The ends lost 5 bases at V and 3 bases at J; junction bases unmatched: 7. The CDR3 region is CASSVTGTDYNEQFF. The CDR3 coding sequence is TGTGCCAGCAGCGTTACCGGGACAGACTACAATGAGCAGTTCTTC.

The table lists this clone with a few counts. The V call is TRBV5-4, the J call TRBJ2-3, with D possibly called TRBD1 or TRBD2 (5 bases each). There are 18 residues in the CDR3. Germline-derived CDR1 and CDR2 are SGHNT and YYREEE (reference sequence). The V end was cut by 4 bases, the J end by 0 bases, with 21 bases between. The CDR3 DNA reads TGTGCCAGCAGCCTAGGCCCCCCTGGGGGAACTAGCACAGATACGCAGTATTTT. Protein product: CASSLGPPGGTSTDTQYF.

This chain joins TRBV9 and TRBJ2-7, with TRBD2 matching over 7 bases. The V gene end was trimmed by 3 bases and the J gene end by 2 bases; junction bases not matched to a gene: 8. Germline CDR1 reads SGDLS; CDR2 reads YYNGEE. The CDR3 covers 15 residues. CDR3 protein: CASSAEARGAYEQYF. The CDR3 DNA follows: TGTGCCAGCAGCGCGGAGGCCCGGGGGGCCTACGAGCAGTACTTC.

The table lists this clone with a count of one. CDR3 nucleotide sequence: TGTGCCACCCGGAAAGGGGAAGATGATGGCTACACCTTC. Amino acids: CATRKGEDDGYTF. This chain joins TRBV24-1 and TRBJ1-2; tentatively, D is TRBD1 (5 bases). Germline V lookup: CDR1 KGHDR, CDR2 SFDVKD. Trimming took off 9 bases at V and 6 bases at J, with 16 bases between the two ends. The CDR3 extends over 13 amino acids.

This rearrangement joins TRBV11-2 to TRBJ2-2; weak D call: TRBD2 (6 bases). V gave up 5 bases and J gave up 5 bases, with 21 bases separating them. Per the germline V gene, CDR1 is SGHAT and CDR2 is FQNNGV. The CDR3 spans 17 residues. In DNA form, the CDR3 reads TGTGCCAGCAGCCCCGGGGCGTGGGACTTCCTAACCGGGGAGCTGTTTTTT. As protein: CASSPGAWDFLTGELFF.

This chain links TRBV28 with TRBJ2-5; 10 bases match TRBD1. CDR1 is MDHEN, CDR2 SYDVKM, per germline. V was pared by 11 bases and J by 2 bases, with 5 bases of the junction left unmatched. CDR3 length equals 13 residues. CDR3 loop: CAAGQGGQETQYF. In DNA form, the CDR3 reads TGTGCCGCTGGACAGGGGGGACAAGAGACCCAGTACTTC.

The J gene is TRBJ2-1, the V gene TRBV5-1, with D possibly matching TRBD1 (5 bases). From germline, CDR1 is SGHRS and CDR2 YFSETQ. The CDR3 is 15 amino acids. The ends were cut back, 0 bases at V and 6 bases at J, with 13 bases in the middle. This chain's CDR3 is CASSLGPTETNEQFF. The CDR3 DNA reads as TGCGCCAGCAGCTTGGGGCCGACAGAGACCAATGAGCAGTTCTTC.

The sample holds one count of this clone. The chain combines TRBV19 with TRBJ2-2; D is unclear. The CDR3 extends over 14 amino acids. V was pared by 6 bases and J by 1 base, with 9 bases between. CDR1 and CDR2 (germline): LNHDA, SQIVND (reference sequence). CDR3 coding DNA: TGTGCCAGTAGCTCTATTCTGAACACCGGGGAGCTGTTTTTT. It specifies CASSSILNTGELFF.

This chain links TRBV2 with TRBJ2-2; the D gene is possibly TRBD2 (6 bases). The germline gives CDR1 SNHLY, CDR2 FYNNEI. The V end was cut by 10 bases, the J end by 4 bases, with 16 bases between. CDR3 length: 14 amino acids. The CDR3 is CANRRETSTGELFF. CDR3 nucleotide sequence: TGTGCCAACCGTCGGGAGACGTCCACCGGGGAGCTGTTTTTT.

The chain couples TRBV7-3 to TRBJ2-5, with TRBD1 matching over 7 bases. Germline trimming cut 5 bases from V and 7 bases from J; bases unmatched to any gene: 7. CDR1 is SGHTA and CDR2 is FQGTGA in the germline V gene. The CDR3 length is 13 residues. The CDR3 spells CASSPQGWGTQYF. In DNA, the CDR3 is TGTGCCAGCAGCCCACAGGGGTGGGGGACCCAGTACTTC.

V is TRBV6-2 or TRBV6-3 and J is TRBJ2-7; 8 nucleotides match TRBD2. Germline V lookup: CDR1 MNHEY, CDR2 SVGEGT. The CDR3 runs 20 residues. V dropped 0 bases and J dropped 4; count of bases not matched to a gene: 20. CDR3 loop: CASSYSSSGKREFMRYEQYF. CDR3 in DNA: TGTGCCAGCAGTTACTCGAGTTCTGGAAAGCGGGAGTTTATGAGGTACGAGCAGTACTTC.

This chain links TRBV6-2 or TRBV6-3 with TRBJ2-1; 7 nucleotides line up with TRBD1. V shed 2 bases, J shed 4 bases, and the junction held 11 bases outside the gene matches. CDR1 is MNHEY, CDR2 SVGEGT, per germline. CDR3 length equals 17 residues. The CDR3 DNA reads TGTGCCAGCAGTTACAATAAGGGGGCCCGTTATTACAATGAGCAGTTCTTC. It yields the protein CASSYNKGARYYNEQFF.

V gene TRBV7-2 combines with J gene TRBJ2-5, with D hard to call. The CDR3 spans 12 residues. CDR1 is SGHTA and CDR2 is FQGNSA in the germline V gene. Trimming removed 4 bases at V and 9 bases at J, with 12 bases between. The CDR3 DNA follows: TGTGCCAGCAGCTCGTTCGTCTCGGCCCAGTACTTC. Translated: CASSSFVSAQYF.

Written as DNA, the CDR3 is TGTGCCAGCAGTTACGGGAGAGGCTATGAGCAGTTCTTC. Protein sequence: CASSYGRGYEQFF. This chain joins TRBV6-5 and TRBJ2-1; possibly TRBD2 for D (5 bases). This CDR3 spans 13 amino acids. Germline V CDR1 and CDR2: MNHEY, SVGAGI. V lost 2 bases, J lost 8 bases, and 10 bases lay in between.

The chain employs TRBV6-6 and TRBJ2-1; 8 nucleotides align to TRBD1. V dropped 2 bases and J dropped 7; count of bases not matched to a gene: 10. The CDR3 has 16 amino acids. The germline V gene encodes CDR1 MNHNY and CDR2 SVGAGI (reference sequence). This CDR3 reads CASSYAGRTGTNEQFF. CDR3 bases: TGTGCCAGCAGTTACGCCGGAAGGACAGGGACTAATGAGCAGTTCTTC.

The CDR3 loop is CASGRDREAGELFF. DNA for the CDR3: TGTGCCTCGGGCCGGGACAGGGAGGCCGGGGAGCTGTTTTTT. The chain joins TRBV7-9 to TRBJ2-2; 9 bases are a match to TRBD1. V shed 11 bases and J 6 bases; nucleotides not matched to a gene: 10. Germline CDR1 is SEHNR and CDR2 is FQNEAQ (reference sequence). This CDR3 is built from 14 residues.